Each of the 19 T cell receptor beta chains below was sequenced from the same sample in a study of T cells in Graves' hyperthyroidism and ophthalmopathy. TCR beta CDR3 region amplification was performed from RNA transcripts. The primer set for the first-round RT-PCR of the TCR CDR3 was HTBI. MiXCR, run by TCRdb on the multiplex PCR reads, gives a single entry per CDR3 protein. Found here are about 620,000 distinct CDR3 sequences, under 20% of them singletons; the top ten hold about 3.8%. Material: blood. The receptors originated from a woman in her 30s with Graves' hyperthyroidism.

This clonotype has ten or more counts. The chain has TRBV28 and TRBJ2-7, with D perhaps TRBD2 (6 bases). The CDR3 is made up of 12 amino acids. Germline CDR1 is MDHEN and CDR2 is SYDVKM. V dropped 9 bases and J dropped 1 base, with 10 bases sitting between them. The CDR3 DNA reads TGTGCCAGTTCGGGGGAATCCTACGAGCAGTACTTC. Amino acids: CASSGESYEQYF. Looking up the rest from reference TRBV28 and TRBJ2-7 gives the full variable domain: DVKVTQSSRYLVKRTGEKVFLECVQDMDHENMFWYRQDPGLGLRLIYFSYDVKMKEKGDIPEGYSVSREKKERFSLILESASTNQTSMYLCASSGESYEQYFGPGTRLTVT.

In its sample, this clonotype was seen many times. This rearrangement joins TRBV28 to TRBJ2-7; 8 bases fit TRBD1. The V gene's germline CDR1 is MDHEN and CDR2 SYDVKM. V lost 9 bases to trimming and J lost 4 bases; unmatched junction nucleotides: 14. The CDR3 covers 15 residues. Written as DNA, the CDR3 is TGTGCCAGAGGGATGTGGACAGGGCTACTATACGAGCAGTACTTC. Amino acids: CARGMWTGLLYEQYF.

This clonotype came up many times. In DNA form, the CDR3 reads TGTGCCAGCAGCTACGGACTAGCGGCCTCCTACGAGCAGTACTTC. The encoded protein is CASSYGLAASYEQYF. This chain links TRBV7-9 with TRBJ2-7, with TRBD2 matching 10 bases. The CDR3 length is 15 residues. The J segment lost 0 bases and the V segment lost 4 bases, leaving 3 bases of the junction unmatched. Germline CDR1 and CDR2: SEHNR and FQNEAQ (reference sequence).

This clonotype was detected ten times or more. The J gene is TRBJ1-5, the V gene TRBV7-8, with D uncertain. The V gene lost 2 bases and the J gene lost 3 bases, with 8 bases spanning the gap. Germline loops: CDR1 SGHVS, CDR2 FQNEAQ. The CDR3 is 14 amino acids. The CDR3 reads CASSLRHLNQPQHF. The CDR3 region has the DNA TGTGCCAGCAGCTTAAGACACCTCAATCAGCCCCAGCATTTT.

This clonotype was seen only a few times. Relative to the germline gene, one junction end is altered; a read error may explain this. The V gene is TRBV3-1, the J gene TRBJ2-5; the D gene is possibly TRBD1 (5 bases). There are 15 residues in the CDR3. Germline V gene data show CDR1 as LGHDT and CDR2 as YNNKEL (reference sequence). CDR3 sequence (DNA): TGTGCCAGCAGCCAAGGAACAGGTGACCAAGACACCCAGTACTTC. Translated, it gives CASSQGTGDQDTQYF.

Worth noting for this clonotype: One end of the junction is discordant with germline, which a read error may explain. The chain links TRBV7-3 to TRBJ2-1; D is uncertain. Per the germline V gene, CDR1 is SGHTA and CDR2 is FQGTGA. The CDR3 totals 17 residues. The CDR3 loop reads CASSPLVNLPSYNGQFF. In nucleotides, the CDR3 is TGTGCCAGCAGTCCCCTGGTCAACCTACCCTCCTACAATGGGCAGTTCTTC.

Worth noting for this clonotype: A read error may explain this, as a much larger clone is one base away. The chain is built from TRBV27 and TRBJ2-7, with D perhaps matching TRBD1 or TRBD2 (6 bases each). From germline, CDR1 is MNHEY and CDR2 SMNVEV (reference sequence). Trimming stripped 2 bases from V and 7 bases from J, with 18 bases between. The CDR3 has 15 residues. DNA of the CDR3: TGTGCCAGCAGTTTAGGGGGGACACCCCGGAATGAGCAGTACTTC. Translating gives CASSLGGTPRNEQYF.

This clonotype has a handful of counts. The chain employs TRBV19 and TRBJ2-3, with 9 positions matching TRBD2. The CDR3 extends over 15 amino acids. After removal of 3 bases from V and 6 bases from J, the junction contained 7 bases not matched to a gene. The germline CDR1 and CDR2 sequences are LNHDA and SQIVND (reference sequence). CDR3 in amino acids: CASSMISGSWDTQYF. CDR3 bases: TGTGCCAGTAGTATGATTAGCGGGAGTTGGGATACGCAGTATTTT.

This clonotype occurred a few times. The chain is built from TRBV15 and TRBJ2-1; either TRBD1 or TRBD2 may fit D (5 bases each). In germline, CDR1 is LNHNV, CDR2 YYDKDF (reference sequence). CDR3 length: 18 residues. The V end lost 6 bases, the J end lost 2 bases, and 23 bases lay between the germline ends. For the CDR3, the DNA is TGTGCCACCAGTAGAACCCGAAGACAGAGGGTAACCTACAATGAGCAGTTCTTC. Its translation: CATSRTRRQRVTYNEQFF.

This clonotype was detected many times. The V call is TRBV30, the J call TRBJ1-1; maybe TRBD1 (5 bases). CDR3 length: 15 amino acids. Germline-derived CDR1 and CDR2 are GTSNPN and SVGIG (reference sequence). Between the trimmed V and J ends, which lost 3 bases and 4 bases, there was a span of 18 bases. CDR3 nucleotide sequence: TGTGCCTGGAGGGTCGGAGGGGCTGGAGGCACTGAAGCTTTCTTT. Residues: CAWRVGGAGGTEAFF.

This clonotype was observed at least ten times. The gene calls are TRBV7-9 and TRBJ2-7; D call uncertain. CDR3 length: 13 amino acids. The germline V gene has CDR1 SEHNR and CDR2 FQNEAQ (reference sequence). Trimming cost V 1 base and J 5 bases, with 9 bases left between them. The CDR3 DNA reads TGTGCCAGCAGCTTAGTTCAGTTCCACGAGCAGTACTTC. Its protein product is CASSLVQFHEQYF.

The sample holds a few counts of this clonotype. This rearrangement joins TRBV4-1 to TRBJ2-2; D might be TRBD2 (5 bases). Looked up from germline, CDR1 is MGHRA and CDR2 is YSYEKL. Deletions cut 2 bases from V and 3 bases from J, with 13 bases between. This CDR3 is built from 16 residues. Written as DNA, the CDR3 is TGCGCCAGCAGCCAAAACTTCCAGAGGGACACCGGGGAGCTGTTTTTT. Translating it yields CASSQNFQRDTGELFF.

The chain employs TRBV12-3 or TRBV12-4 and TRBJ1-5, with 9 bases fitting TRBD1. J gave up 16 bases and V 5 bases, and 9 bases lay outside the gene matches. This CDR3 comprises 12 residues. Here the CDR3 reads CASSGTGTGKHF. CDR3 bases: TGTGCCAGCAGTGGGACAGGGACAGGGAAACATTTT.

At least ten counts were recorded for this clonotype. This chain joins TRBV3-1 and TRBJ1-5; 8 nucleotides match TRBD1. V was clipped by 2 bases and J by 4 bases; unmatched bases: 1. Per the germline V gene, CDR1 is LGHDT and CDR2 is YNNKEL (reference sequence). The CDR3 extends over 14 amino acids. In nucleotides, the CDR3 is TGTGCCAGCAGCCAATACAGGGGGAATCAGCCCCAGCATTTT. Translation: CASSQYRGNQPQHF.

There are many counts of this clonotype. This rearrangement joins TRBV30 to TRBJ2-3; 7 positions match TRBD2. After removal of 6 bases from V and 0 bases from J, the junction contained 3 bases not matched to a gene. Per germline, CDR1 GTSNPN and CDR2 SVGIG (reference sequence). The CDR3 has 13 amino acids. CDR3: CACSGTSTDTQYF. In DNA form, the CDR3 reads TGTGCCTGCAGCGGGACTAGCACAGATACGCAGTATTTT.

This clonotype was found a few times. Possible read error: a much larger clone is one base away. This chain links TRBV13 with TRBJ2-1, with 7 bases fitting TRBD2. The V gene's germline CDR1 is PRHDT and CDR2 FYEKMQ (reference sequence). The CDR3 runs 17 residues. The CDR3 DNA sequence: TGTGCCAGCAGCTTAAGCGGGAAAGTACTCTCCTACGATGAGCAGTTCTTC. It yields the protein CASSLSGKVLSYDEQFF. The complete variable domain, with remaining parts taken from reference TRBV13 and TRBJ2-1, reads AAGVIQSPRHLIKEKRETATLKCYPIPRHDTVYWYQQGPGQDPQFLISFYEKMQSDKGSIPDRFSAQQFSDYHSELNMSSLELGDSALYFCASSLSGKVLSYDEQFFGPGTRLTVL.

This clonotype was detected only a few times. This sequence joins TRBV9 and TRBJ2-7, with TRBD2 matching over 14 bases. Germline lookup yields CDR1 SGDLS and CDR2 YYNGEE. The CDR3 sequence is 19 residues long. V lost 3 bases and J lost 3; bases outside the gene matches: 14. CDR3 DNA: TGTGCCAGCAGCGATATGGGGACTAGCGGGAGTGCCCCTTACTACGAGCAGTACTTC. This codes for CASSDMGTSGSAPYYEQYF.

The chain recombines TRBV30 with TRBJ2-5, with D unclear. This CDR3 is 12 amino acids long. Germline CDR1 is GTSNPN and CDR2 is SVGIG (reference sequence). The V end was cut by 5 bases, the J end by 0 bases, with 7 bases between. The CDR3 loop reads CAWGVHQETQYF. The CDR3, as DNA: TGTGCCTGGGGGGTACACCAAGAGACCCAGTACTTC.

This clonotype was observed many times. V is TRBV28 and J is TRBJ2-1, with a tentative D call TRBD2 (7 bases). The V and J ends lost 5 bases and 0 bases respectively, with 14 bases between them. The length of the CDR3 is 16 residues. Germline V gene lookup returns CDR1 MDHEN and CDR2 SYDVKM. CDR3 amino acids: CASSRGGLYSYNEQFF. CDR3 nucleotides: TGTGCCAGCAGTAGGGGGGGCCTGTACTCCTACAATGAGCAGTTCTTC.